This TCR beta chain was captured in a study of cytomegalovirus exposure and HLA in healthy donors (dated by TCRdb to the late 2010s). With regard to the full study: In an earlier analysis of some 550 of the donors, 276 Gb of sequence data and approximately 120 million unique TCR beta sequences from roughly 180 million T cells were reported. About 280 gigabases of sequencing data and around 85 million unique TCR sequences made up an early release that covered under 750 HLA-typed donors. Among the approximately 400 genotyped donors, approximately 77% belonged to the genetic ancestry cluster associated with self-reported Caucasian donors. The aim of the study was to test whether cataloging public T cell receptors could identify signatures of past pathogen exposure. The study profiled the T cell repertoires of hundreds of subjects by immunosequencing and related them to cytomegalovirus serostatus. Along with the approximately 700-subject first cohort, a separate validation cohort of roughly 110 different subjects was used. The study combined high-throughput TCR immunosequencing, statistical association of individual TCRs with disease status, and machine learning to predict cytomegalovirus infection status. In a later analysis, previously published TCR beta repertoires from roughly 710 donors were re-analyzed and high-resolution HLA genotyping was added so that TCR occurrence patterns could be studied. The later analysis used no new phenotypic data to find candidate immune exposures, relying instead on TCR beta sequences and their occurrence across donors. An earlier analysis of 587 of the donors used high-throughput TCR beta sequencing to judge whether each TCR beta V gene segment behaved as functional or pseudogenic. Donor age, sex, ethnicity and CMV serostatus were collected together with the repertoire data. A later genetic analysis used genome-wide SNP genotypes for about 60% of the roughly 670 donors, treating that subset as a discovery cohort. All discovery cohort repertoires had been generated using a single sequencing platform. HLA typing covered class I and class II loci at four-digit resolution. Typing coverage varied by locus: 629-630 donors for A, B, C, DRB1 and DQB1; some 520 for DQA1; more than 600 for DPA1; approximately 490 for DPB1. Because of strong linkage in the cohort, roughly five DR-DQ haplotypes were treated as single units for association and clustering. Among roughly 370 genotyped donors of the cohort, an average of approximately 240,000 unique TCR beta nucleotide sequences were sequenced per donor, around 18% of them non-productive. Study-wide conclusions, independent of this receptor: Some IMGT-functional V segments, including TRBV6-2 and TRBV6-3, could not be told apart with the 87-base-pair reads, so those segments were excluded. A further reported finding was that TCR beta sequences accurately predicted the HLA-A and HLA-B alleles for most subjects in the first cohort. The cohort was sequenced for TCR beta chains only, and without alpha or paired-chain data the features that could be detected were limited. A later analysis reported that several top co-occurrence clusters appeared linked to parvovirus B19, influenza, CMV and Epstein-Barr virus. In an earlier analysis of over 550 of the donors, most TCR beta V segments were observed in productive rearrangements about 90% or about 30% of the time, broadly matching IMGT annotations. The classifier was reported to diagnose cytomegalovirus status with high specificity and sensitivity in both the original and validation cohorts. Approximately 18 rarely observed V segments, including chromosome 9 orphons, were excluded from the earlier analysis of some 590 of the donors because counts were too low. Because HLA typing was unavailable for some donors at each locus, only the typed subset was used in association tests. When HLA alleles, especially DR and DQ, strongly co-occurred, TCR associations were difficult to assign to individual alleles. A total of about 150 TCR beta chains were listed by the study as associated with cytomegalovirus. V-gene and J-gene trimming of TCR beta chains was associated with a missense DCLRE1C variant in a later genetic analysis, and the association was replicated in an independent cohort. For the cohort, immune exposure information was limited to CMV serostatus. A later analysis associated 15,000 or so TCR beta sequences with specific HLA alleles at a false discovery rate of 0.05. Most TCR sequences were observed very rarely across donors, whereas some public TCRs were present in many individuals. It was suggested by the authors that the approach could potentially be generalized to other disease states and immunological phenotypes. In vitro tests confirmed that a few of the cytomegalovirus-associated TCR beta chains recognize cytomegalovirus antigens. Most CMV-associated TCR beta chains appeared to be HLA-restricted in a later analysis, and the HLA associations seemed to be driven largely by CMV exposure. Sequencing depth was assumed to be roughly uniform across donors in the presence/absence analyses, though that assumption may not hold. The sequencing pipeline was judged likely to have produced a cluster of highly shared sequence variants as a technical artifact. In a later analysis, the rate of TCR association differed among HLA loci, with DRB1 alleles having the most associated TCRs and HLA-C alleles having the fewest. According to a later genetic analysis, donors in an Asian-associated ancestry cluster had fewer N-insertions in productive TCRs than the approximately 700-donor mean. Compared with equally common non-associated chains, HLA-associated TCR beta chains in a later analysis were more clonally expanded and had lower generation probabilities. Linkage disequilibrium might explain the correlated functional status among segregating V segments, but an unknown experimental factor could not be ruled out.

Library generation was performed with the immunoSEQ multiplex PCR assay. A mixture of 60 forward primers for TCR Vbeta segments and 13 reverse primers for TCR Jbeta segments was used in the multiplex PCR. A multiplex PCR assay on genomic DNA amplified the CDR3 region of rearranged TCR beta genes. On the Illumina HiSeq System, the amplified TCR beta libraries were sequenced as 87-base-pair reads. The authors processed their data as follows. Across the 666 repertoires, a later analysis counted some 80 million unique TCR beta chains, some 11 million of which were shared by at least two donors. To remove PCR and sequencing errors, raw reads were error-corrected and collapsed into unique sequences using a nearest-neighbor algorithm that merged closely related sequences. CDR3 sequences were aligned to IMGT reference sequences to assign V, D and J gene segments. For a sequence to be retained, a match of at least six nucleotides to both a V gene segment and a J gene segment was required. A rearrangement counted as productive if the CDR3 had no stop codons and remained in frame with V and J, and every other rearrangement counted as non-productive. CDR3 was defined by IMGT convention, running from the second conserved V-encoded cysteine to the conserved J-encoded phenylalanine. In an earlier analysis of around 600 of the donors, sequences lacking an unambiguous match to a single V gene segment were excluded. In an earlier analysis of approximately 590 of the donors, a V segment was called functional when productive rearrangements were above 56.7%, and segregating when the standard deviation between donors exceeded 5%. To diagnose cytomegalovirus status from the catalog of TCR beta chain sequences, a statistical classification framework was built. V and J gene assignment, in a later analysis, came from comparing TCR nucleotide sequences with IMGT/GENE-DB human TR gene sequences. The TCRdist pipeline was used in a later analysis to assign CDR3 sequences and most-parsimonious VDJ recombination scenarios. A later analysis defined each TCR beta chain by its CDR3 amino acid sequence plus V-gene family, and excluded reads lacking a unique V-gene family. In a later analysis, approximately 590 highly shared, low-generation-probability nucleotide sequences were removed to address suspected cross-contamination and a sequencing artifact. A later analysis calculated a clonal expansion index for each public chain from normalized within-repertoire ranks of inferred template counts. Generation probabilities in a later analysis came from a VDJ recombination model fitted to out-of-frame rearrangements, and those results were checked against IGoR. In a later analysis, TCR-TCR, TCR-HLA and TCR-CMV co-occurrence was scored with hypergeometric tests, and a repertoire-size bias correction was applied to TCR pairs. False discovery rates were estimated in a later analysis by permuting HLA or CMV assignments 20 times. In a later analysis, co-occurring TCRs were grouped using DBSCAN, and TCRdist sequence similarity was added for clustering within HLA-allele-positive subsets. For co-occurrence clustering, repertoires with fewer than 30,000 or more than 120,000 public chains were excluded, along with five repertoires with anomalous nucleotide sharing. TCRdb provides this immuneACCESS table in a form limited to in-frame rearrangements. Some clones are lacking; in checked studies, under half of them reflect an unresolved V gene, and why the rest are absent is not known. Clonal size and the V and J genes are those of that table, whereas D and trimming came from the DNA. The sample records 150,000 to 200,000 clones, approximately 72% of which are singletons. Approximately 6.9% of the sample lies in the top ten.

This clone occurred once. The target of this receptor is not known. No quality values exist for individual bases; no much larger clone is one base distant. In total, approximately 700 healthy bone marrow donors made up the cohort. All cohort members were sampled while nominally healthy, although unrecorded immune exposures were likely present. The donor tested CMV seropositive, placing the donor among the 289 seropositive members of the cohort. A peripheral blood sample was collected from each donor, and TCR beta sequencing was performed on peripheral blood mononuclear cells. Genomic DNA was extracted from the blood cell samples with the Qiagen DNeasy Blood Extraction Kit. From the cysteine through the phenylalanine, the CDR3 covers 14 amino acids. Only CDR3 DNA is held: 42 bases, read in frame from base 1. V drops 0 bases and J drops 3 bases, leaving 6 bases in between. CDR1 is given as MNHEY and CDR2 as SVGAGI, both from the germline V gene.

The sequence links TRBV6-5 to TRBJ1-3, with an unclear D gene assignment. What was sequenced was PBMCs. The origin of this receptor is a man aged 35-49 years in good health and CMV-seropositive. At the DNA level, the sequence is TGTGCCAGCAGTTACTCGAGGGTTGGAAACACCATATATTTT. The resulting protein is CASSYSRVGNTIYF.